Following are 23 T cell receptor beta chains from one sample sequenced in a study of cytomegalovirus exposure and HLA in healthy donors. The PCR used 60 Vbeta and 13 Jbeta primers. Clones were read by immunoSEQ multiplex PCR, and TCRdb kept only the in-frame ones, dropping some. This table holds about 150,000 clones, around 74% found once. The sample taken for sequencing was PBMCs. These receptors were collected from a young man in good health and CMV-seronegative.

The CDR3 nucleotides are TGTGCCAGCAGCTTAGTTGGAAGAGGACAGCTCGAGCAGTACGTC. Its protein product is CASSLVGRGQLEQYV. J is TRBJ2-7 and V is TRBV7-9; TRBD1 might be the D (6 bases). Germline V lookup: CDR1 SEHNR, CDR2 FQNEAQ (reference sequence). V lost 1 base to trimming and J lost 6 bases, with 16 bases between them. The CDR3 is made up of 15 amino acids.

The chain couples TRBV7-3 to TRBJ2-2, with D perhaps matching TRBD1 (5 bases). Germline values: CDR1 SGHTA, CDR2 FQGTGA. V shed 6 bases and J shed 7 bases, with 12 bases lying between them. This CDR3 is built from 13 residues. The CDR3 coding sequence is TGTGCCAGCAGGGGGCTTTTGGGCGGGGAGCTGTTTTTT. This gives the protein CASRGLLGGELFF.

This clone was counted a few times. The rearrangement uses TRBV7-9 and TRBJ2-5, with a tentative D call TRBD1 (6 bases). The V end was cut by 4 bases, the J end by 4 bases, with 10 bases between. The length of the CDR3 is 13 residues. CDR1 is SEHNR and CDR2 is FQNEAQ in the germline V gene (reference sequence). The CDR3 DNA follows: TGTGCCAGCAGCTACAGGGTGCGAGAGACCCAGTACTTC. Its translation: CASSYRVRETQYF.

This clone has just one count. The chain is built from TRBV4-1 and TRBJ2-1, with D maybe TRBD1 (5 bases). The V end was cut by 4 bases, the J end by 0 bases, with 13 bases between. This CDR3 is 16 amino acids long. The germline V gene has CDR1 MGHRA and CDR2 YSYEKL. The CDR3 DNA reads as TGCGCCAGCAGCCGTCAAGCAGGGAACTCCTACAATGAGCAGTTCTTC. Protein sequence: CASSRQAGNSYNEQFF.

The chain employs TRBV4-3 and TRBJ1-4, with TRBD1 as a possible D gene (6 bases). Germline V gene data show CDR1 as LGHNA and CDR2 as YSLEER. This CDR3 is built from 17 residues. The V and J ends lost 4 bases and 0 bases respectively, with 15 bases between them. The CDR3 nucleotides are TGCGCCAGCAGCCGACTTTGGACAGATGCAACTAATGAAAAACTGTTTTTT. It translates to CASSRLWTDATNEKLFF.

This clone was found once. The genes are TRBV5-1 and TRBJ2-7, with D possibly TRBD1 on 6 matching bases. The length of the CDR3 is 15 residues. The V gene's germline CDR1 is SGHRS and CDR2 YFSETQ. V shed 2 bases and J shed 7 bases, with 19 bases lying between them. CDR3 sequence reads: CASSLRTGTLDEQYF. The CDR3 region has the DNA TGCGCCAGCAGCTTACGAACAGGGACCCTGGATGAGCAGTACTTC.

V usage is TRBV9 and J usage is TRBJ2-7; D is perhaps TRBD1 (5 bases). The CDR3 spans 15 residues. Looked up from germline, CDR1 is SGDLS and CDR2 is YYNGEE. Deletions cut 0 bases from V and 1 base from J, with 11 bases between. Here the CDR3 DNA reads TGTGCCAGCAGCGTAGGACCGGACAAGTCCTACGAGCAGTACTTC. Encoded protein: CASSVGPDKSYEQYF.

This sequence joins TRBV7-6 and TRBJ1-1, with no clear D. This CDR3 spans 12 amino acids. The V gene lost 5 bases and the J gene lost 8 bases, with 12 bases spanning the gap. CDR1 and CDR2 (germline): SGHVS, FNYEAQ. CDR3 protein: CASSQDFTEAFF. The CDR3 DNA is TGTGCCAGCAGCCAGGACTTCACCGAAGCTTTCTTT. The full variable domain, with the rest looked up from reference TRBV7-6 and TRBJ1-1, is GAGVSQSPRYKVTKRGQDVALRCDPISGHVSLYWYRQALGQGPEFLTYFNYEAQQDKSGLPNDRFSAERPEGSISTLTIQRTEQRDSAMYRCASSQDFTEAFFGQGTRLTVV.

This clone has only a few counts. The gene calls are TRBV5-1 and TRBJ2-3; the match to TRBD1 covers 7 bases. J was trimmed by 2 bases and V by 4 bases; bases with no gene match: 7. Looked up from germline, CDR1 is SGHRS and CDR2 is YFSETQ. The CDR3 sequence is 15 residues long. CDR3 protein: CASSTGDSFTDTQYF. CDR3 sequence (DNA): TGCGCCAGCAGCACAGGGGACAGTTTCACAGATACGCAGTATTTT.

This clone was detected a few times. V and J are TRBV5-1 and TRBJ2-2, with D perhaps matching TRBD1 (5 bases). CDR3 size: 14 residues. V lost 1 base and J lost 4, with 8 bases in between. Germline CDR1 SGHRS, CDR2 YFSETQ. CDR3 sequence: CASSLRGGTGELFF. The CDR3, as DNA: TGCGCCAGCAGCTTGAGGGGCGGCACCGGGGAGCTGTTTTTT.

The chain carries TRBV7-9 and TRBJ2-1; D may be TRBD1 (6 bases). The germline V and J ends were trimmed by 4 bases and 1 base, with 20 bases remaining between them. The CDR3 consists of 18 residues. CDR1 SEHNR and CDR2 FQNEAQ come from the germline V gene (reference sequence). The CDR3 coding sequence is TGTGCCAGCAGCTCAGGACACAGGGTGTGGGTTTCCTACAATGAGCAGTTCTTC. It specifies CASSSGHRVWVSYNEQFF. Using reference TRBV7-9 and TRBJ2-1 for the parts outside the CDR3, the full variable domain is DTGVSQNPRHKITKRGQNVTFRCDPISEHNRLYWYRQTLGQGPEFLTYFQNEAQLEKSRLLSDRFSAERPKGSFSTLEIQRTEQGDSAMYLCASSSGHRVWVSYNEQFFGPGTRLTVL.

CDR3 sequence reads: CASSSRGQGSSPLHF. CDR3 sequence (DNA): TGTGCCAGCAGCTCTCGGGGACAGGGTAGTTCACCCCTCCACTTT. The V and J genes are TRBV7-3 and TRBJ1-6; 9 bases line up with TRBD1. From germline, CDR1 is SGHTA and CDR2 FQGTGA. The V segment lost 4 bases and the J segment 9 bases; nucleotides outside the gene matches: 7. The CDR3 has 15 residues.

The rearrangement links TRBV12-5 to TRBJ1-1, with D possibly TRBD1 on 5 matching bases. This CDR3 has 14 residues. CDR1 and CDR2 from the germline V gene are LGHNT and FRNRAP. Between the trimmed V and J ends, which lost 8 bases and 0 bases, there was a span of 13 bases. CDR3 sequence: CASSGGFMNTEAFF. For the CDR3, the DNA is TGTGCTAGTAGCGGGGGATTCATGAACACTGAAGCTTTCTTT.

This clone was observed once. This chain joins TRBV27 and TRBJ2-7; 13 nucleotides align to TRBD2. This CDR3 region has 15 residues. V lost 5 bases to trimming and J lost 7 bases; unmatched junction nucleotides: 8. The germline gives CDR1 MNHEY, CDR2 SMNVEV (reference sequence). This CDR3 reads CASSALAGGTKEQYF. As DNA, the CDR3 is TGTGCCAGCAGTGCACTAGCGGGGGGGACGAAGGAGCAGTACTTC.

This chain connects TRBV5-1 to TRBJ2-2; 8 bases are shared with TRBD2. V was clipped by 0 bases and J by 6 bases; unmatched bases: 7. The CDR3 is 16 residues long. Germline V gives CDR1 SGHRS, CDR2 YFSETQ. This CDR3 reads CASSLGGGNPPGELFF. The DNA for the CDR3 is TGCGCCAGCAGCTTGGGCGGGGGGAACCCCCCCGGGGAGCTGTTTTTT. The variable domain in full, completed from reference TRBV5-1 and TRBJ2-2, reads KAGVTQTPRYLIKTRGQQVTLSCSPISGHRSVSWYQQTPGQGLQFLFEYFSETQRNKGNFPGRFSGRQFSNSRSEMNVSTLELGDSALYLCASSLGGGNPPGELFFGEGSRLTVL.

This clone appeared a few times. This sequence joins TRBV5-5 and TRBJ1-1, with D possibly TRBD1 on 6 matching bases. Trimming took 0 bases from V and 3 from J, leaving 18 bases between them. Germline assignment: CDR1 SGHKS and CDR2 YYEKEE (reference sequence). The CDR3 has 17 residues. The CDR3: CASSLVGGAPLHTEAFF. The CDR3 region has the DNA TGTGCCAGCAGCTTGGTAGGGGGTGCACCTCTGCACACTGAAGCTTTCTTT. The complete variable domain, with remaining parts taken from reference TRBV5-5 and TRBJ1-1, reads DAGVTQSPTHLIKTRGQQVTLRCSPISGHKSVSWYQQVLGQGPQFIFQYYEKEERGRGNFPDRFSARQFPNYSSELNVNALLLGDSALYLCASSLVGGAPLHTEAFFGQGTRLTVV.

The chain joins TRBV7-6 to TRBJ2-2, with unresolved D. Trimming stripped 2 bases from V and 0 bases from J, with 10 bases between. Germline loops: CDR1 SGHVS, CDR2 FNYEAQ. The CDR3 is 16 residues long. CDR3 region: CASSLFGRANTGELFF. The DNA for the CDR3 is TGTGCCAGCAGCTTATTTGGGCGTGCGAACACCGGGGAGCTGTTTTTT.

This clone turned up a few times. The CDR3 DNA reads as TGTGCCAGCAGTTTATCGGCAGGGGCAGGTCAGCCCCAGCATTTT. Amino acids: CASSLSAGAGQPQHF. The chain joins TRBV27 to TRBJ1-5; weak D call: TRBD1 (6 bases). The CDR3 extends over 15 amino acids. In germline, CDR1 is MNHEY, CDR2 SMNVEV (reference sequence). V dropped 0 bases and J dropped 6 bases, with 12 bases sitting between them.

Note on this clone: At one boundary the junction diverges from the germline segment, which might be a read error. The J gene is TRBJ2-1, the V gene TRBV7-9; a possible D gene is TRBD2 (7 bases). The CDR3 is made up of 14 amino acids. Germline V gene lookup returns CDR1 SEHNR and CDR2 FQNEAQ (reference sequence). The chain's CDR3 is CSSISGREGGEQFF. The CDR3 DNA sequence: TGTTCCAGCATTTCAGGGAGGGAGGGGGGTGAGCAGTTCTTC. The entire variable domain, with the rest obtained from reference TRBV7-9 and TRBJ2-1, is as follows: DTGVSQNPRHKITKRGQNVTFRCDPISEHNRLYWYRQTLGQGPEFLTYFQNEAQLEKSRLLSDRFSAERPKGSFSTLEIQRTEQGDSAMYLCSSISGREGGEQFFGPGTRLTVL.

The chain uses TRBV4-3 and TRBJ1-1; 7 bases fit TRBD1. The ends lost 3 bases at V and 7 bases at J; junction bases unmatched: 8. CDR1 is LGHNA and CDR2 is YSLEER in the germline V gene. The CDR3 runs 14 residues. CDR3 in amino acids: CASSQRQGPVEAFF. As DNA, the CDR3 is TGCGCCAGCAGCCAGAGACAGGGCCCCGTTGAAGCTTTCTTT.

The chain combines TRBV6-1 with TRBJ2-3; maybe TRBD1 (6 bases). V was pared by 6 bases and J by 10 bases, with 14 bases between. The CDR3 spans 12 residues. Germline lookup yields CDR1 MNHNS and CDR2 SASEGT. CDR3 bases: TGTGCCAGCAGCACAGGGCTAGAGGCGCAGTATTTT. Amino acid sequence: CASSTGLEAQYF.

This clone was counted once. The chain joins TRBV13 to TRBJ2-2; 7 bases fit TRBD2. Losses at the gene ends were 4 bases for V and 0 bases for J; bases not matched to a gene: 5. The CDR3 covers 16 residues. Germline values: CDR1 PRHDT, CDR2 FYEKMQ (reference sequence). CDR3 sequence reads: CASSSGLLPNTGELFF. Here the CDR3 DNA reads TGTGCCAGCAGCTCGGGACTACTACCGAACACCGGGGAGCTGTTTTTT.

This chain links TRBV5-5 with TRBJ2-7; D is possibly TRBD2 (5 bases). The CDR3 is 11 amino acids. Germline CDR1 is SGHKS and CDR2 is YYEKEE (reference sequence). Trimming cost V 5 bases and J 6 bases, with 9 bases left between them. DNA of the CDR3: TGTGCCAGCAGTTCTGAGGGCGAGCAGTACTTC. Protein sequence: CASSSEGEQYF.